Listed here is a single T cell receptor (beta chain). This record comes from a study of technical replicates of blood from several donors. The CDR3 has 15 amino acids. Germline values: CDR1 MNHEY, CDR2 SVGAGI. Trimming took 4 bases from V and 4 from J, leaving 17 bases between them. Measured with immunoSEQ multiplex PCR; TCRdb has only the in-frame clones, and not every one. The sample yields roughly 80,000 clones, roughly 94% seen once. Input material: T cells isolated from PBMCs. The rearrangement links TRBV6-5 to TRBJ2-7; D possibly corresponds to TRBD2 (5 bases). This clonotype was obtained from a human donor in good health. Here the CDR3 reads CASSSPLGRGYEQYF. DNA for the CDR3: TGTGCCAGCAGTTCGCCCCTGGGGAGAGGGTACGAGCAGTACTTC.